This TCR beta chain was recovered during a study of shared clonotypes between healthy human individuals. The study's findings and limits: Naive subsets typically showed greater estimated richness than memory subsets.

As regards this clone: Its antigen is unknown.

Naivety among CD8 cells was defined by CD45RO negativity and positive CCR7 selection, thereby excluding terminally differentiated effector memory CD45RA+ cells. The assay was immunoSEQ multiplex PCR, and TCRdb's table has in-frame clones only and misses some. The data hold about 2.1 million clones, with around 93% observed a single time. From germline, CDR1 is SGDLS and CDR2 YYNGEE. The V and J ends lost 1 base and 7 bases, in that order; junction bases with no gene match: 6. The CDR3 covers 16 residues. This sequence originates from a man aged 18-30 years in good health. Some clones in this sample may be carry-over from other donors' samples. Sequenced input: naive CD8+ T cells from PBMCs. The chain uses TRBV9 and TRBJ2-1, with 12 bases identical to TRBD2. The CDR3 nucleotides are TGTGCCAGCAGCGTACCCCGACTAGCGGGAGTTAATGAGCAGTTCTTC. The encoded protein is CASSVPRLAGVNEQFF.